Shown below are 27 T cell receptor beta chains from a single sample sequenced in a study of cytomegalovirus exposure and HLA in healthy donors. In the PCR, 60 Vbeta and 13 Jbeta primers were used. Profiled with immunoSEQ multiplex PCR; TCRdb holds only in-frame clones, not every one. The sample includes more than 100,000 clones, about two thirds of them seen just once. The sample comprised PBMCs. These TCRs come from a middle-aged man in good health and CMV-seropositive.

This clone was observed a few times. The chain has TRBV10-3 and TRBJ1-5; perhaps TRBD1 as D (6 bases). This CDR3 has 16 amino acids. With 2 bases removed from V and 4 bases from J, the gap between germline ends came to 15 bases. Germline V gene data show CDR1 as ENHRY and CDR2 as SYGVKD. CDR3 sequence (DNA): TGTGCCATCAGTGAGAGGGCCCTGGGGGCAAATCAGCCCCAGCATTTT. Its protein product is CAISERALGANQPQHF.

This rearrangement joins TRBV9 to TRBJ2-1; 9 bases fit TRBD1. The CDR3 totals 17 residues. After removal of 3 bases from V and 1 base from J, the junction contained 8 bases not matched to a gene. Germline lookup yields CDR1 SGDLS and CDR2 YYNGEE. The CDR3 loop reads CASSATLGQGSYNEQFF. In nucleotides, the CDR3 is TGTGCCAGCAGCGCGACCTTGGGACAGGGATCCTACAATGAGCAGTTCTTC.

The chain has TRBV7-9 and TRBJ1-1; the D is unclear. The CDR3 is 14 amino acids. Germline CDR1 is SEHNR and CDR2 is FQNEAQ (reference sequence). The V end was cut by 5 bases, the J end by 0 bases, with 10 bases between. As DNA, the CDR3 is TGTGCCAGCAGCCGCCGACACATGAACACTGAAGCTTTCTTT. Translating gives CASSRRHMNTEAFF. The variable domain in full, with the rest retrieved from reference TRBV7-9 and TRBJ1-1, is DTGVSQNPRHKITKRGQNVTFRCDPISEHNRLYWYRQTLGQGPEFLTYFQNEAQLEKSRLLSDRFSAERPKGSFSTLEIQRTEQGDSAMYLCASSRRHMNTEAFFGQGTRLTVV.

This clone was seen a handful of times. The chain has TRBV11-3 and TRBJ2-1, with 7 positions matching TRBD2. Trimming took 1 base from V and 4 from J; bases not matched to a gene: 10. The germline V gene encodes CDR1 SGHNT and CDR2 YENEEA. The CDR3 totals 17 residues. CDR3 bases: TGTGCCAGCAGCTTAGCGGGGCGGGGGAGGCGATACAATGAGCAGTTCTTC. Its protein product is CASSLAGRGRRYNEQFF.

This clone was seen only a few times. The genes are TRBV5-1 and TRBJ1-1; 10 positions match TRBD1. The junction had 5 bases not matched to a gene; V was cut back by 4 bases and J by 5 bases. Per germline, CDR1 SGHRS and CDR2 YFSETQ. This CDR3 comprises 14 residues. CDR3 in DNA: TGCGCCAGCAGCACAGACAGGGGGCAAACTGAAGCTTTCTTT. This encodes CASSTDRGQTEAFF.

Remarks on this clone: At one end, the junction sequence differs from germline, possibly due to a read error. This chain uses TRBV7-9 with TRBJ1-2; 9 bases agree with TRBD1. The CDR3 covers 15 residues. Germline V gives CDR1 SEHNR, CDR2 FQNEAQ (reference sequence). The CDR3 protein is CASSIRQGGNYDYTF. The CDR3 nucleotides read TGTGCCAGCAGCATCCGACAGGGGGGGAACTATGACTACACCTTC.

This CDR3 reads CASSLAPGGGNYGYTF. The CDR3 DNA reads TGCGCCAGCAGCTTGGCGCCGGGCGGGGGGAACTATGGCTACACCTTC. The J gene is TRBJ1-2, the V gene TRBV5-1, with TRBD1 as a possible D gene (5 bases). Germline values: CDR1 SGHRS, CDR2 YFSETQ. This CDR3 has 16 amino acids. The V and J ends lost 0 bases and 2 bases respectively, with 14 bases between them.

The gene calls are TRBV10-3 and TRBJ2-1, with TRBD2 matching 9 bases. Looked up from germline, CDR1 is ENHRY and CDR2 is SYGVKD. This CDR3 has 17 residues. J gave up 7 bases and V 0 bases, and 10 bases lay outside the gene matches. CDR3 region: CAISESLTSGRRNEQFF. In DNA, the CDR3 is TGTGCCATCAGTGAGTCCCTGACTAGCGGTCGAAGGAATGAGCAGTTCTTC.

The sample holds a few counts of this clone. J is TRBJ2-1 and V is TRBV12-5; 10 positions agree with TRBD2. V shed 1 base, J shed 7 bases, and the junction held 13 bases outside the gene matches. In germline, CDR1 is LGHNT, CDR2 FRNRAP. This CDR3 has 18 amino acids. The CDR3 nucleotides read TGTGCTAGTGGTTTGGCAATAGCGGGGGGAATGGCGGGGAATGAGCAGTTCTTC. It is translated as CASGLAIAGGMAGNEQFF.

Of note for this clone: Other DNA sequences from this sample encode an identical CDR3 as well. This chain joins TRBV18 and TRBJ2-2; 7 nucleotides match TRBD1. This CDR3 region has 15 residues. The ends lost 4 bases at V and 0 bases at J; junction bases unmatched: 2. CDR1 is KGHSH, CDR2 LQKENI, per germline. DNA for the CDR3: TGTGCCAGCTCACTGGGACAGACGAACACCGGGGAGCTGTTTTTT. Encoded protein: CASSLGQTNTGELFF.

This chain joins TRBV25-1 and TRBJ1-2; D unresolved. The germline CDR1 and CDR2 sequences are MGHDK and SYGVNS. The V end lost 4 bases, the J end lost 8 bases, and 11 bases lay between the germline ends. This CDR3 region has 12 residues. The CDR3 reads CASSAAERGYTF. For the CDR3, the DNA is TGTGCCAGCAGTGCGGCGGAAAGAGGCTACACCTTC.

The CDR3 DNA reads as TGTGCCAGCAGGCGCCGACAGGCGGACTATGGCTACACCTTC. Amino acid sequence: CASRRRQADYGYTF. The chain uses TRBV6-5 and TRBJ1-2; possible D gene TRBD1, 6 bases. V lost 6 bases and J lost 3, with 14 bases in between. In germline, CDR1 is MNHEY, CDR2 SVGAGI. The CDR3 is 14 residues long.

This chain uses TRBV2 with TRBJ2-5; D may be TRBD2 (5 bases). Trimming removed 5 bases from V and 2 bases from J, with 12 bases in between. The CDR3 consists of 14 residues. In germline, CDR1 is SNHLY, CDR2 FYNNEI. The CDR3 here is CASSLNREQETQYF. As DNA, the CDR3 is TGTGCCAGCAGTTTGAACCGGGAACAAGAGACCCAGTACTTC.

The V call is TRBV7-6, the J call TRBJ1-1; no clear D. CDR1 and CDR2 (germline): SGHVS, FNYEAQ. Trimming took off 2 bases at V and 5 bases at J, with 9 bases between the two ends. The length of the CDR3 is 13 residues. CDR3 protein: CASSLHQDTEAFF. The CDR3 DNA is TGTGCCAGCAGCTTACATCAGGATACTGAAGCTTTCTTT.

This clone was recorded a few times. V and J are TRBV6-5 and TRBJ2-1; 7 nucleotides agree with TRBD2. The V gene's germline CDR1 is MNHEY and CDR2 SVGAGI. The V gene end was trimmed by 10 bases and the J gene end by 9 bases; junction bases not matched to a gene: 12. This CDR3 contains 13 residues. This CDR3 reads CAIAGTSGGEQFF. The DNA of the CDR3 is TGTGCCATAGCCGGGACTTCGGGGGGTGAGCAGTTCTTC.

Of note for this clone: A much bigger clone sits one base away, suggesting this may be a read error. The identical CDR3 is also encoded by other nucleotide sequences in the sample. V is TRBV6-5 and J is TRBJ2-7; the match to TRBD2 covers 7 bases. The CDR3 runs 15 residues. J gave up 3 bases and V 9 bases, and 14 bases lay outside the gene matches. From germline, CDR1 is MNHEY and CDR2 SVGAGI. CDR3 sequence: CASGRDYIGNYEQYF. CDR3 in DNA: TGTGCCAGTGGCCGGGACTACATAGGAAACTACGAGCAGTACTTC.

V and J are TRBV19 and TRBJ2-2; the D gene is possibly TRBD1 (6 bases). CDR1 and CDR2 from the germline V gene are LNHDA and SQIVND (reference sequence). The CDR3 contains 18 residues. The germline V and J ends were trimmed by 4 bases and 2 bases, with 20 bases remaining between them. The CDR3 nucleotides read TGTGCCAGTAGTACCTCTACCGGGACACCGTACAACACCGGGGAGCTGTTTTTT. Protein product: CASSTSTGTPYNTGELFF.

This chain connects TRBV7-2 to TRBJ2-5, with a tentative D call TRBD1 (7 bases). With the DNA end fitting TRBJ2-7 better, the J assignment may be wrong. The CDR3 is 16 residues long. Per germline, CDR1 SGHTA and CDR2 FQGNSA. The chain's CDR3 is CASSPQGGGDTYEQYF. Here the CDR3 DNA reads TGTGCCAGCAGCCCACAAGGGGGCGGGGACACCTACGAGCAGTACTTC.

This clone was counted many times. The chain couples TRBV2 to TRBJ2-2; possible D gene TRBD1, 6 bases. Germline CDR1 reads SNHLY; CDR2 reads FYNNEI. V shed 6 bases and J shed 3 bases, with 14 bases lying between them. The CDR3 sequence is 15 residues long. As DNA, the CDR3 is TGTGCCAGCAGCGGTCAGGGGCAGTACACCGGGGAGCTGTTTTTT. Translating it yields CASSGQGQYTGELFF. The whole variable domain, remainder taken from reference TRBV2 and TRBJ2-2, is EPEVTQTPSHQVTQMGQEVILRCVPISNHLYFYWYRQILGQKVEFLVSFYNNEISEKSEIFDDQFSVERPDGSNFTLKIRSTKLEDSAMYFCASSGQGQYTGELFFGEGSRLTVL.

In this sample, this clone turned up a few times. This sequence joins TRBV5-1 and TRBJ2-7; TRBD2 matches 11 bases. This CDR3 contains 17 residues. The V gene end was trimmed by 1 base and the J gene end by 4 bases; junction bases not matched to a gene: 10. Germline CDR1 SGHRS, CDR2 YFSETQ. CDR3 loop: CASSLSSGRGNGYEQYF. In nucleotides, the CDR3 is TGCGCCAGCAGCTTGAGTAGCGGGAGGGGTAATGGATACGAGCAGTACTTC.

The CDR3 coding sequence is TGCGCCAGCGCCCTTCTGGCGGGGCGGGATGAGCAGTACTTC. Translation: CASALLAGRDEQYF. V and J are TRBV5-1 and TRBJ2-7; the D gene is possibly TRBD2 (6 bases). Trimming shortened V by 7 bases and J by 7 bases, and 21 bases separated the two germline ends. CDR3 length equals 14 residues. Germline V gene data show CDR1 as SGHRS and CDR2 as YFSETQ.

This CDR3 is CASSPSPAGPFYEQYF. The CDR3 DNA is TGTGCCAGCAGTCCATCCCCGGCGGGCCCTTTCTACGAGCAGTACTTC. This rearrangement joins TRBV28 to TRBJ2-7; tentatively, D is TRBD2 (5 bases). The length of the CDR3 is 16 residues. Germline loops: CDR1 MDHEN, CDR2 SYDVKM. The ends were cut back, 5 bases at V and 3 bases at J, with 20 bases in the middle. The full variable domain, completed using reference TRBV28 and TRBJ2-7, is DVKVTQSSRYLVKRTGEKVFLECVQDMDHENMFWYRQDPGLGLRLIYFSYDVKMKEKGDIPEGYSVSREKKERFSLILESASTNQTSMYLCASSPSPAGPFYEQYFGPGTRLTVT.

This chain joins TRBV18 and TRBJ2-1; no reliable D call. This CDR3 has 14 residues. Trimming stripped 1 base from V and 6 bases from J, with 10 bases between. CDR1 and CDR2 from the germline V gene are KGHSH and LQKENI. The CDR3 sequence is CASSPLITVNEQFF. DNA for the CDR3: TGTGCCAGCTCACCACTGATTACGGTCAATGAGCAGTTCTTC.

V usage is TRBV6-5 and J usage is TRBJ2-7, with D maybe TRBD1 (5 bases). Germline V lookup: CDR1 MNHEY, CDR2 SVGAGI. V was pared by 7 bases and J by 4 bases, with 20 bases between. The CDR3 is 15 amino acids. CDR3 residues: CASIDLRQGIYEQYF. CDR3 DNA sequence: TGTGCCAGCATAGATCTGAGGCAGGGTATATACGAGCAGTACTTC.

J is TRBJ2-1 and V is TRBV5-6; 8 bases fit TRBD2. CDR3 size: 15 residues. CDR1 and CDR2 from the germline V gene are SGHDT and YYEEEE. V gave up 3 bases and J gave up 7 bases; unmatched junction bases: 9. The CDR3 here is CASSSVGGASNEQFF. In DNA form, the CDR3 reads TGTGCCAGCAGCTCGGTCGGGGGGGCGTCAAATGAGCAGTTCTTC.

This chain links TRBV7-9 with TRBJ1-4; 8 bases line up with TRBD1. The CDR3 contains 14 residues. J lost 7 bases, V lost 10 bases, and 11 bases had no gene match. Germline V gene sequence: CDR1 SEHNR, CDR2 FQNEAQ (reference sequence). The chain's CDR3 is CATSSGGAGEKLFF. DNA of the CDR3: TGTGCCACCTCCTCAGGGGGCGCAGGTGAAAAACTGTTTTTT. The full variable domain, rest sourced from reference TRBV7-9 and TRBJ1-4, is DTGVSQNPRHKITKRGQNVTFRCDPISEHNRLYWYRQTLGQGPEFLTYFQNEAQLEKSRLLSDRFSAERPKGSFSTLEIQRTEQGDSAMYLCATSSGGAGEKLFFGSGTQLSVL.

This clone turned up a few times. The chain links TRBV7-2 to TRBJ1-2, with TRBD1 as a possible D gene (5 bases). Between the trimmed V and J ends, which lost 8 bases and 8 bases, there was a span of 9 bases. This CDR3 has 10 residues. Germline V gene lookup returns CDR1 SGHTA and CDR2 FQGNSA. The CDR3, as DNA: TGTGCCAGCTGGGAGGGGGGCTACACCTTC. Protein sequence: CASWEGGYTF.